This TCR beta chain was recovered during a study of blood T cell repertoires in COVID-19. Study as a whole: Acute and convalescent COVID-19 samples came from the United States, Italy and Spain. T cells, B-cell-depleted T cells, or PBMCs provided the cDNA or gDNA that served as material.

Methods used by the authors: For nucleated cells, counts were estimated from reference gene primer amplification. Profiled with immunoSEQ multiplex PCR; TCRdb holds only in-frame clones, not every one. V and J calls and clone size come straight from that table; D and trimming were deduced from the DNA. This table holds 60,000 to 75,000 clones, 70% to 90% found once. The V end lost 0 bases, the J end lost 0 bases, and 4 bases lay between the germline ends. The CDR3 has 14 amino acids. The V gene's germline CDR1 is WSHSY and CDR2 SAAADI. The source material was peripheral blood. This chain joins TRBV10-2 and TRBJ2-3, with D hard to call. This clonotype was sampled from a human donor in a cohort sampled during active COVID-19. CDR3 sequence: CASSESHSTDTQYF. The CDR3 region has the DNA TGCGCCAGCAGTGAGTCTCATAGCACAGATACGCAGTATTTT.